The 2 T cell receptor beta chains in this list originate from one sample, sequenced in a study of spatial heterogeneity in lung cancer. Study results and caveats: It was found that expanded intratumoral alpha and beta TCR counts tracked tumor mutation counts.

For these TCRs, the target antigens are not known. The time point was: sample taken at primary tumor resection. TCRdb reanalysed the 5' RACE reads using MiXCR and keeps one entry per CDR3 protein. Of over 4,000 distinct CDR3 sequences listed, 7% to 8.5% are singletons. Source: lung tumor tissue, taken at surgery. Source of these receptors: a male donor with early-stage non-small cell lung cancer.

Ten or more counts support this clonotype. The V and J genes are TRBV7-2 and TRBJ2-5; 10 bases agree with TRBD2. This CDR3 has 14 residues. After removal of 7 bases from V and 3 bases from J, the junction contained 5 bases not matched to a gene. Germline V gives CDR1 SGHTA, CDR2 FQGNSA. The CDR3 DNA reads TGTGCCAGCACCTACGGACTAGCGGAAGAGACCCAGTACTTC. Translated: CASTYGLAEETQYF.

Sample share makes this clonotype medium-sized. V and J are TRBV2 and TRBJ2-3; D unclear. V was cut by 4 bases and J by 8 bases, with 10 bases left in between. This CDR3 is built from 12 residues. Germline V gene data show CDR1 as SNHLY and CDR2 as FYNNEI. The CDR3 spells CASSVTPITQYF. The CDR3 nucleotides are TGTGCCAGCAGTGTGACTCCGATTACGCAGTATTTT.